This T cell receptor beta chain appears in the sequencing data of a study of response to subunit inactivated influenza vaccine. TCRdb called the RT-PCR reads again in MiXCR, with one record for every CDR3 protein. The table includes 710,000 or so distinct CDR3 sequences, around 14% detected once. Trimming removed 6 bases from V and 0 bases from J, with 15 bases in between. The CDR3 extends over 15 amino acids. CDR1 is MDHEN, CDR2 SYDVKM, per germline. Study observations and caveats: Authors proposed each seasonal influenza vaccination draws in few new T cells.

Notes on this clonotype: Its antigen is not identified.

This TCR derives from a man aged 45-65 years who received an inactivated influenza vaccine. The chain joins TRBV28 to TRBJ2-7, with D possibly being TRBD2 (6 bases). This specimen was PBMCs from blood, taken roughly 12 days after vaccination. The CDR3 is CASSAGGRSSYEQYF. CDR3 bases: TGTGCCAGCAGCGCCGGAGGGCGGAGCTCCTACGAGCAGTACTTC.